These T cell receptor beta chains were read from a single sample in a study of sequential checkpoint blockade in melanoma. The assay was immunoSEQ multiplex PCR, and TCRdb's table has in-frame clones only and misses some. The sample consists of under 25,000 clones, just under 75% of them appearing once. Sequenced here: CD8+ T cells sorted from blood (inferred from file names), sampled from a patient given nivolumab and ipilimumab in sequence. These TCRs come from a human donor with melanoma. CDR3s include the opening cysteine and the closing phenylalanine or tryptophan. D genes are given only for firm matches. The listing skips clone size in some rows; elsewhere it reads once, few, many or a size class.

>TRBV13|TRBJ1-2|.|.
CASRSYNYGYTF
TGTGCCAGCAGGAGCTATAACTATGGCTACACCTTC
>TRBV23-1|TRBJ2-2|.|.
CASSQSSPTTTGELFF
TGCGCCAGCAGTCAATCTAGCCCCACTACCACCGGGGAGCTGTTTTTT
>TRBV5-5|TRBJ1-2|.|.
CASSSQYRDYGYTF
TGTGCCAGCAGCTCTCAGTACAGGGACTATGGCTACACCTTC
>TRBV5-4|TRBJ2-7|.|TRBD2
CASSPGGSGSEQYF
TGTGCCAGCAGCCCCGGGGGGAGTGGGTCCGAGCAGTACTTC
>TRBV14|TRBJ1-1|.|.
CASSQVQATNTEAFF
TGTGCCAGCAGCCAGGTCCAGGCGACGAACACTGAAGCTTTCTTT
>TRBV4-2|TRBJ2-5|.|TRBD2
CASSRLLAGQETQYF
TGTGCCAGCAGCCGCCTTCTAGCGGGGCAAGAGACCCAGTACTTC
>TRBV10-3|TRBJ1-2|.|TRBD1
CAISEIYRDRGRPTYTF
TGTGCCATCAGTGAAATATATAGGGACAGGGGTCGCCCCACCTACACCTTC
>TRBV27|TRBJ2-2|few|.
CASQDSITGELFF
TGTGCCAGTCAAGACAGTATCACCGGGGAGCTGTTTTTT
>TRBV29-1|TRBJ2-1|.|.
CSVLTGTAYNEQFF
TGCAGCGTCCTCACAGGGACGGCATACAATGAGCAGTTCTTC
>TRBV28|TRBJ1-2|.|TRBD1
CASSPPSGGSGYTF
TGTGCCAGCAGTCCTCCTTCAGGGGGCTCTGGCTACACCTTC
>TRBV29-1|TRBJ2-7|.|TRBD1
CSVEQRVTGEDYEQYF
TGCAGCGTTGAACAACGGGTGACAGGGGAAGACTACGAGCAGTACTTC
>TRBV28|TRBJ1-4|.|TRBD1
CASSYRGVNEKLFF
TGTGCCAGCAGTTACAGGGGAGTTAATGAAAAACTGTTTTTT
>TRBV19|TRBJ2-3|.|.
CVSSLGEGGTDTQYF
TGTGTCAGTAGTCTGGGGGAGGGGGGCACAGATACGCAGTATTTT